A single sample is the source of the 23 T cell receptor beta chains below, sequenced in a study of blood T cell repertoires in COVID-19. Generated by immunoSEQ multiplex PCR, the TCRdb table keeps only in-frame clones and is missing some. The data show a few hundred thousand clones, 65% to 90% seen once. Sequencing input: PBMCs or T cells enriched from blood (not recorded which). The origin of the receptors is a woman in her forties with acute COVID-19.

This chain uses TRBV18 with TRBJ2-5; TRBD2 matches at 7 bases. J lost 2 bases, V lost 2 bases, and 5 bases had no gene match. Germline V CDR1 and CDR2: KGHSH, LQKENI. The CDR3 is 15 residues long. CDR3 bases: TGTGCCAGCTCACCAGTCCCGGGGGGTCAAGAGACCCAGTACTTC. Residues: CASSPVPGGQETQYF.

The chain uses TRBV12-5 and TRBJ2-2; 8 bases match TRBD1. Trimming cost V 9 bases and J 4 bases; bases outside gene matches: 7. This CDR3 has 14 amino acids. Germline V gene lookup returns CDR1 LGHNT and CDR2 FRNRAP. CDR3 bases: TGTGCTAGCAGGGGGCCCCCGGGCACCGGGGAGCTGTTTTTT. Its protein product is CASRGPPGTGELFF.

This sequence joins TRBV7-2 and TRBJ1-1; D ambiguous. The germline V gene has CDR1 SGHTA and CDR2 FQGNSA. Trimming removed 5 bases from V and 5 bases from J, with 15 bases in between. The CDR3 sequence is 14 residues long. The CDR3 DNA follows: TGTGCCAGCAGCGAGACGGCGGGCCGGACTGAAGCTTTCTTT. Translation gives CASSETAGRTEAFF.

This clone turned up a few times. The chain carries TRBV4-1 and TRBJ1-4; weak D call: TRBD1 (5 bases). V lost 0 bases, J lost 4 bases, and 12 bases lay in between. The germline V gene encodes CDR1 MGHRA and CDR2 YSYEKL. The CDR3 covers 16 residues. The CDR3 sequence is CASSQDLTAFNEKLFF. The DNA for the CDR3 is TGCGCCAGCAGCCAAGATTTGACAGCTTTTAATGAAAAACTGTTTTTT.

CDR3 residues: CASSLWTGRTPLHF. The CDR3 nucleotides read TGTGCCAGCAGTTTATGGACAGGGCGGACACCCCTCCACTTT. The V and J genes are TRBV28 and TRBJ1-6; 7 bases line up with TRBD1. The CDR3 is 14 amino acids. Trimming took 0 bases from V and 11 from J; bases not matched to a gene: 4. Per the germline V gene, CDR1 is MDHEN and CDR2 is SYDVKM.

This clone was recorded once. The same CDR3 can be traced to other DNA sequences in this sample. J is TRBJ1-5 and V is TRBV15; TRBD1 matches 9 bases. Germline V gene lookup returns CDR1 LNHNV and CDR2 YYDKDF (reference sequence). The CDR3 sequence is 14 residues long. Trimming at V came to 3 bases and at J to 4 bases, leaving 1 base not matched to a gene. The CDR3 region is CATSRDRGNQPQHF. In nucleotides, the CDR3 is TGTGCCACCAGCAGGGACAGGGGTAATCAGCCCCAGCATTTT.

The chain combines TRBV19 with TRBJ1-4; D is possibly TRBD1 (6 bases). The length of the CDR3 is 15 residues. Per germline, CDR1 LNHDA and CDR2 SQIVND (reference sequence). Trimming left V 5 bases short and J 7 bases short, with 17 bases between. CDR3: CASSPDMGGLEKLFF. CDR3 nucleotide sequence: TGTGCCAGTAGTCCGGATATGGGGGGGCTTGAAAAACTGTTTTTT.

The chain recombines TRBV5-1 with TRBJ2-1; D might be TRBD2 (6 bases). V lost 2 bases and J lost 4, with 13 bases in between. Germline values: CDR1 SGHRS, CDR2 YFSETQ. The CDR3 is 15 amino acids. The CDR3 loop is CASSFGGGLYNEQFF. In DNA form, the CDR3 reads TGCGCCAGCAGCTTCGGGGGAGGCCTTTACAATGAGCAGTTCTTC.

The chain is built from TRBV5-1 and TRBJ2-6; 9 positions match TRBD1. The CDR3 loop spans 17 amino acids. Germline V lookup: CDR1 SGHRS, CDR2 YFSETQ. V was pared by 4 bases and J by 0 bases, with 5 bases of the junction left unmatched. DNA of the CDR3: TGCGCCAGCAGCCAGACAGGGGGGAACTCTGGGGCCAACGTCCTGACTTTC. This gives the protein CASSQTGGNSGANVLTF.

The chain is built from TRBV4-3 and TRBJ1-2; TRBD1 aligns across 7 bases. This CDR3 has 15 amino acids. CDR1 is LGHNA and CDR2 is YSLEER in the germline V gene. Losses at the gene ends were 1 base for V and 6 bases for J; bases not matched to a gene: 8. DNA for the CDR3: TGCGCCAGCAGCCAAGGGGTCGGACAGGTGAATGGCTACACCTTC. It specifies CASSQGVGQVNGYTF.

This rearrangement joins TRBV10-3 to TRBJ2-2; unclear D gene. Trimming stripped 2 bases from V and 4 bases from J, with 5 bases between. CDR3 length: 13 residues. Looked up from germline, CDR1 is ENHRY and CDR2 is SYGVKD. This CDR3 reads CAISEQITGELFF. CDR3 nucleotide sequence: TGTGCCATCAGTGAGCAGATCACCGGGGAGCTGTTTTTT.

This clone came up once. The chain uses TRBV7-2 and TRBJ1-1; 8 bases match TRBD1. The CDR3 runs 16 residues. V gave up 6 bases and J gave up 1 base; unmatched junction bases: 10. Germline V gene lookup returns CDR1 SGHTA and CDR2 FQGNSA. CDR3 in DNA: TGTGCCAGCAGTTGGGGGACAGGCTCTGGGAACACTGAAGCTTTCTTT. This sequence encodes CASSWGTGSGNTEAFF.

This rearrangement joins TRBV2 to TRBJ1-2; the match to TRBD1 covers 10 bases. The CDR3 is 15 residues long. The germline V gene encodes CDR1 SNHLY and CDR2 FYNNEI. The ends lost 6 bases at V and 4 bases at J; junction bases unmatched: 8. The CDR3 loop reads CASRTGGAFTYGYTF. CDR3 nucleotide sequence: TGTGCCAGCAGGACAGGGGGCGCATTCACCTATGGCTACACCTTC.

V usage is TRBV27 and J usage is TRBJ1-2; 7 bases match TRBD1. There are 12 residues in the CDR3. The germline CDR1 and CDR2 sequences are MNHEY and SMNVEV (reference sequence). V lost 8 bases, J lost 6 bases, and 6 bases stayed unmatched. CDR3 sequence reads: CASGLQGNGYTF. The CDR3 DNA sequence: TGTGCCAGCGGATTACAGGGGAATGGCTACACCTTC.

CDR3 in amino acids: CASSLGLALNEQFF. As DNA, the CDR3 is TGTGCCAGCAGTTTGGGACTAGCTCTTAATGAGCAGTTCTTC. The chain uses TRBV27 and TRBJ2-1; 9 positions match TRBD2. Per the germline V gene, CDR1 is MNHEY and CDR2 is SMNVEV (reference sequence). The trim removed 3 bases at V and 7 bases at J, leaving 4 bases unmatched. CDR3 length: 14 residues.

The gene calls are TRBV5-1 and TRBJ2-7; D possibly corresponds to TRBD1 (7 bases). Germline V CDR1 and CDR2: SGHRS, YFSETQ. V was clipped by 4 bases and J by 3 bases, with 14 bases between them. The length of the CDR3 is 14 residues. CDR3 residues: CASSNGGTVYEQYF. CDR3 DNA: TGCGCCAGCAGCAATGGGGGGACAGTCTACGAGCAGTACTTC.

The chain is built from TRBV4-2 and TRBJ2-1; 9 nucleotides line up with TRBD2. Germline V gene lookup returns CDR1 LGHNA and CDR2 YNFKEQ. The CDR3 sequence is 17 residues long. V gave up 3 bases and J gave up 6 bases; unmatched junction bases: 12. CDR3 sequence (DNA): TGTGCCAGCAGCCACGCCCAGGAAGCGGGAGGAGGCAATGAGCAGTTCTTC. Translating it yields CASSHAQEAGGGNEQFF.

The chain employs TRBV6-1 and TRBJ1-5; no clear D gene. This CDR3 is built from 18 residues. Germline lookup yields CDR1 MNHNS and CDR2 SASEGT. Trimming stripped 3 bases from V and 9 bases from J, with 27 bases between. In DNA, the CDR3 is TGTGCCAGCAGTGAGAGGATCCTGAAGAGCCTCCAAATCTGGCCCCAGCATTTT. Protein: CASSERILKSLQIWPQHF.

The chain couples TRBV4-3 to TRBJ2-7; D perhaps matches TRBD2 (5 bases). The V gene's germline CDR1 is LGHNA and CDR2 YSLEER. V was shortened by 0 bases and J by 3 bases, with 15 bases between the two germline ends. The CDR3 is made up of 16 amino acids. The CDR3 region is CASSQEGGRRGYEQYF. The CDR3 DNA reads as TGCGCCAGCAGCCAAGAAGGAGGCAGACGAGGCTACGAGCAGTACTTC.

This chain links TRBV19 with TRBJ2-7; 11 bases fit TRBD1. This CDR3 is 16 amino acids long. J gave up 5 bases and V 5 bases, and 11 bases lay outside the gene matches. Per the germline V gene, CDR1 is LNHDA and CDR2 is SQIVND (reference sequence). The CDR3 sequence is CASSVTGTGGRDEQYF. CDR3 DNA: TGTGCCAGTAGTGTTACCGGGACAGGGGGTAGAGACGAGCAGTACTTC. Complete variable domain (other parts from reference TRBV19 and TRBJ2-7): DGGITQSPKYLFRKEGQNVTLSCEQNLNHDAMYWYRQDPGQGLRLIYYSQIVNDFQKGDIAEGYSVSREKKESFPLTVTSAQKNPTAFYLCASSVTGTGGRDEQYFGPGTRLTVT.

The chain has TRBV9 and TRBJ2-3; 8 bases fit TRBD1. The junction had 4 bases not matched to a gene; V was cut back by 4 bases and J by 0 bases. The germline V gene encodes CDR1 SGDLS and CDR2 YYNGEE. The CDR3 covers 15 residues. Written as DNA, the CDR3 is TGTGCCAGCAGCTACTGGACAGGGAGCACAGATACGCAGTATTTT. This encodes CASSYWTGSTDTQYF.

The rearrangement uses TRBV18 and TRBJ1-4, with 7 bases aligning to TRBD1. CDR1 KGHSH and CDR2 LQKENI come from the germline V gene. J was trimmed by 14 bases and V by 4 bases; bases with no gene match: 19. The CDR3 totals 16 residues. The CDR3 DNA is TGTGCCAGCTCACGCGACCCGCCGGGACAGACCTATGGGCTGTTTTTT. This sequence encodes CASSRDPPGQTYGLFF. Supplemented by reference TRBV18 and TRBJ1-4, the full variable domain reads NAGVMQNPRHLVRRRGQEARLRCSPMKGHSHVYWYRQLPEEGLKFMVYLQKENIIDESGMPKERFSAEFPKEGPSILRIQQVVRGDSAAYFCASSRDPPGQTYGLFFGSGTQLSVL.

This rearrangement joins TRBV7-6 to TRBJ2-3, with 8 bases aligning to TRBD2. Losses at the gene ends were 0 bases for V and 3 bases for J; bases not matched to a gene: 5. Germline V lookup: CDR1 SGHVS, CDR2 FNYEAQ. This CDR3 contains 16 residues. The CDR3 loop reads CASSLAAGGLTDTQYF. DNA for the CDR3: TGTGCCAGCAGCTTAGCGGCGGGGGGCCTAACAGATACGCAGTATTTT.